This note documents a single TCR beta chain sequence. The clone's antigen remains unknown. Base qualities were left out, and no much larger clone turns up one base away. The record originates from a study of blood T cell repertoires in COVID-19 (dated by TCRdb to the early 2020s). Turning to the overall study: The collaborator samples originated in the United States, Italy and Spain and spanned the acute and convalescent phases of COVID-19. The prospective study material was composed of cDNA or gDNA derived from T cells, B-cell-depleted T cells, or PBMCs. The dataset comprised deeply sampled blood TCRbeta repertoires from subjects exposed to, actively infected with, or recovered from COVID-19. The repertoires were released in a freely available public database intended as a resource for research on the immune response to SARS-CoV-2. Samples came from the ongoing ImmuneRACE study (first 160 participants) plus 1,254 subjects from 6 global collaborators. A de-identified subject ID, COVID-19 status, age in years and sex were almost always included in the sample metadata. Where available, HLA class I and class II types were taken from metadata supplied by the sample provider and were not determined by assay-based typing. The full study reports these points: The quantity of clinical and demographic metadata differed by source and by participant and was supplied without curation.

Taken from the germline V gene, the CDR1 and CDR2 loops are MNHEY and SVGEGT. Taken from cysteine to phenylalanine, the CDR3 has 13 residues. Kept here is only the CDR3 DNA, which spans 39 bases and is read in frame from base 1. V was cut back by 5 bases and J by 1 base, leaving a gap of 8 bases between them. Enrolling through a virtual design, the prospective study's participants ranged in age from roughly 18 to 89 years and lived across 20 to 25 United States geographic areas. In the prospective study, participants were assigned to cohorts based on the clinical history participants reported in a screening survey and a study questionnaire. For ImmuneRACE Cohort 3, a participant was defined as recovered based on two consecutive negative NP/OP PCR tests, clearance by a healthcare professional, or resolution of symptoms. In the prospective study, whole blood, serum and a nasopharyngeal or oropharyngeal swab were collected from each participant by mobile phlebotomists. Over a roughly two-month period, participants in the prospective study had the option of providing additional blood draws and questionnaires. Before DNA extraction, blood samples from the prospective study were shipped at room temperature or frozen.

TCRbeta CDR3 regions were amplified from genomic DNA using the immunoSEQ Assay, a bias-controlled multiplex PCR. The authors processed their data as follows. Nucleated cell counts per sample were estimated from amplification of reference gene primers within the assay. Sequence reads were collapsed and filtered to measure the absolute abundance of every unique TCRbeta CDR3 rearrangement. For each sample, productive Simpson clonality was calculated as the square root of Simpson's diversity index over productive rearrangements. Drawn from immuneACCESS, this table holds only the in-frame rearrangements with V and J called that TCRdb kept. Clones are partly lost; checked studies trace under half to an unresolved V gene and leave the rest unexplained. The DNA gave D and trimming, while V, J and clone size come from that table. The sample records about 210,000 clones, less than 85% of which are singletons. Around a sixth of the sample belongs to the ten largest clones.

The rearranged segments are TRBV6-2 or TRBV6-3 and TRBJ1-1, with TRBD1 perhaps the D gene, on 5 matching bases. This clonotype was obtained from a man aged 35-49 years who had recovered from COVID-19. The sample was PBMCs or T cells enriched from blood (not recorded which). The CDR3 in this case is CASSPQGNTEAFF. The sequenced DNA is TGTGCCAGCAGTCCCCAGGGGAACACTGAAGCTTTCTTT.